A selection of T cell receptor beta chains follows, all from one sample in a study of Tregs in tolerant kidney transplant recipients. Sequencing used immunoSEQ multiplex PCR; TCRdb keeps in-frame clones, though not all of them. The sample has about 52,000 clones; roughly nine tenths are singletons. Sequencing used CD8+ T cells from blood (PBMCs), obtained 24 months after the transplant. These TCRs come from a human patient who received a combined kidney and bone marrow transplant. Some T cells may have come from the graft donor. Each CDR3 is given with its conserved first and last residue. D genes are given only for firm matches. Part of the rows lack a size; the others show once, few, many or a class for expanded clones.

size: NA
D: TRBD2
V: TRBV2
length: 22
J: TRBJ2-1
CDR3: CANLLALKREYGKSPSYNEQFF
DNA: TGTGCCAATCTATTGGCGCTAAAGCGGGAGTACGGTAAAAGTCCCTCCTACAATGAGCAGTTCTTC

size: NA
D: TRBD1
V: TRBV23-1
length: 17
J: TRBJ1-6
CDR3: CASSRNSGTEINSPLHF
DNA: TGCGCCAGCAGCCGTAACTCCGGGACAGAAATTAATTCACCCCTCCACTTT

size: NA
D: TRBD1
V: TRBV6-5
length: 15
J: TRBJ2-7
CDR3: CASSYYGTGAREQYF
DNA: TGTGCCAGCAGTTACTATGGGACAGGGGCGAGAGAGCAGTACTTC

size: NA
D: TRBD2
V: TRBV7-9
length: 15
J: TRBJ2-7
CDR3: CASSYSGRTFYEQYF
DNA: TGTGCCAGCAGCTATAGCGGGAGAACGTTCTACGAGCAGTACTTC

size: NA
D: TRBD2
V: TRBV4-1
length: 13
J: TRBJ2-7
CDR3: CASSQGTSGEQYF
DNA: TGCGCCAGCAGCCAAGGGACTAGCGGCGAGCAGTACTTC

size: NA
D: NA
V: TRBV4-1
length: 11
J: TRBJ1-1
CDR3: CASSQTDEAFF
DNA: TGCGCCAGCAGCCAAACAGATGAAGCTTTCTTT

size: NA
D: TRBD2
V: TRBV4-1
length: 17
J: TRBJ2-1
CDR3: CASSPLGLQPTYNEQFF
DNA: TGCGCCAGCAGCCCCTTGGGACTACAACCAACCTACAATGAGCAGTTCTTC

size: NA
D: TRBD1
V: TRBV6-6
length: 14
J: TRBJ2-7
CDR3: CASSSRTGGDEQYF
DNA: TGTGCCAGCAGTTCCAGGACAGGGGGCGACGAGCAGTACTTC

size: NA
D: NA
V: TRBV7-2
length: 19
J: TRBJ2-3
CDR3: CASSLAGTLRGLGTDTQYF
DNA: TGTGCCAGCAGCTTAGCAGGGACTTTGCGGGGGCTGGGCACAGATACGCAGTATTTT

size: NA
D: NA
V: TRBV27
length: 15
J: TRBJ1-3
CDR3: CASSYQADSGNTIYF
DNA: TGTGCCAGCAGTTACCAAGCGGACTCTGGAAACACCATATATTTT

size: NA
D: NA
V: TRBV4-3
length: 15
J: TRBJ2-1
CDR3: CASSQGRGSHNEQFF
DNA: TGCGCCAGCAGCCAAGGACGGGGTTCCCACAATGAGCAGTTCTTC

size: NA
D: TRBD1
V: TRBV7-9
length: 14
J: TRBJ2-7
CDR3: CASSLTQGSYEQYF
DNA: TGTGCCAGCAGCTTAACACAGGGGAGCTACGAGCAGTACTTC

size: NA
D: TRBD2
V: TRBV10-3
length: 16
J: TRBJ2-3
CDR3: CAIGGLAGVSTDTQYF
DNA: TGTGCCATCGGCGGACTAGCGGGAGTTAGCACAGATACGCAGTATTTT

size: NA
D: NA
V: TRBV4-1
length: 14
J: TRBJ1-1
CDR3: CASSGGSGSMKAFF
DNA: TGCGCCAGCAGCGGGGGGTCTGGCAGCATGAAAGCTTTCTTT

size: NA
D: NA
V: TRBV6-5
length: 14
J: TRBJ1-1
CDR3: CASSGPMGGTEAFF
DNA: TGTGCCAGCAGTGGGCCGATGGGAGGCACTGAAGCTTTCTTT

size: NA
D: TRBD2
V: TRBV7-9
length: 16
J: TRBJ2-2
CDR3: CASTTTGGFRTGELFF
DNA: TGTGCCAGCACCACTACGGGAGGGTTTAGAACCGGGGAGCTGTTTTTT

size: NA
D: TRBD2
V: TRBV2
length: 15
J: TRBJ2-1
CDR3: CASSELAGAYNEQFF
DNA: TGTGCCAGCAGTGAATTGGCGGGAGCCTACAATGAGCAGTTCTTC

size: NA
D: TRBD2
V: TRBV27
length: 19
J: TRBJ2-3
CDR3: CASSLVLAGGAISTDTQYF
DNA: TGTGCCAGCAGTTTAGTGCTAGCGGGAGGCGCTATTAGCACAGATACGCAGTATTTT

size: NA
D: TRBD2
V: TRBV7-9
length: 14
J: TRBJ2-3
CDR3: CASRTSGVSDTQYF
DNA: TGTGCCAGCAGAACTAGCGGGGTCTCAGATACGCAGTATTTT

size: NA
D: TRBD2
V: TRBV9
length: 15
J: TRBJ2-1
CDR3: CASSVMAGGADEQFF
DNA: TGTGCCAGCAGCGTAATGGCGGGGGGGGCGGATGAGCAGTTCTTC

size: NA
D: NA
V: TRBV12-5
length: 13
J: TRBJ2-5
CDR3: CASGLAGKETQYF
DNA: TGTGCTAGTGGTTTGGCAGGGAAAGAGACCCAGTACTTC

size: once
D: NA
V: TRBV4-3
length: 19
J: TRBJ2-5
CDR3: CASSQEIELGGEMGETQYF
DNA: TGCGCCAGCAGCCAAGAGATCGAACTTGGAGGGGAGATGGGGGAGACCCAGTACTTC

size: NA
D: TRBD1
V: TRBV4-1
length: 15
J: TRBJ1-6
CDR3: CASSRETGVDSPLHF
DNA: TGCGCCAGCAGCCGGGAGACAGGGGTAGATTCACCCCTCCACTTT

size: NA
D: TRBD2
V: TRBV2
length: 13
J: TRBJ2-7
CDR3: CASRPAGEGEQYF
DNA: TGTGCCAGCAGACCCGCGGGAGAGGGGGAGCAGTACTTC

size: few
D: NA
V: TRBV6-5
length: 13
J: TRBJ2-3
CDR3: CASQGTATDTQYF
DNA: TGTGCCAGCCAGGGGACCGCCACAGATACGCAGTATTTT

size: NA
D: NA
V: TRBV23-1
length: 16
J: TRBJ2-7
CDR3: CASSQYSETLAYEQYF
DNA: TGCGCCAGCAGTCAATATTCTGAGACACTAGCCTACGAGCAGTACTTC

size: NA
D: TRBD2
V: TRBV6-5
length: 13
J: TRBJ2-7
CDR3: CASGGGVTYEQYF
DNA: TGTGCCAGCGGGGGAGGGGTTACCTACGAGCAGTACTTC